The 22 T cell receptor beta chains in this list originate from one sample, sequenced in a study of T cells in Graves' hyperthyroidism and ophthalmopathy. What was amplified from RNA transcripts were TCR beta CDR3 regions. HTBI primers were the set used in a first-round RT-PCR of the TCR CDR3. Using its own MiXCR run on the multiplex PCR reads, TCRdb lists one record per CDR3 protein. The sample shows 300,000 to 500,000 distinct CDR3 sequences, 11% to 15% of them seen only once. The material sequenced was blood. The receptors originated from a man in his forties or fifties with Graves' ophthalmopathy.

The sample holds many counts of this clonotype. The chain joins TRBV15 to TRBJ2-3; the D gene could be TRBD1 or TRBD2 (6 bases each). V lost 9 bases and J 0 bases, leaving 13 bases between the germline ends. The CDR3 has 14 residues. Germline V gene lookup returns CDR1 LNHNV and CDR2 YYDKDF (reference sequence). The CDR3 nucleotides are TGTGCCACAAAGGGGGGAGTTAGCACAGATACGCAGTATTTT. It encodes CATKGGVSTDTQYF. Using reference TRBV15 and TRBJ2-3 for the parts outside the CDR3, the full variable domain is DAMVIQNPRYQVTQFGKPVTLSCSQTLNHNVMYWYQQKSSQAPKLLFHYYDKDFNNEADTPDNFQSRRPNTSFCFLDIRSPGLGDTAMYLCATKGGVSTDTQYFGPGTRLTVL.

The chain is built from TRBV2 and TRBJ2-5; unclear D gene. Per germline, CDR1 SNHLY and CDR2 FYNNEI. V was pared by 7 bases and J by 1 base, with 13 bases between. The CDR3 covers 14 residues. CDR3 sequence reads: CASKFRKLQETQYF. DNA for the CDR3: TGTGCCAGCAAATTCCGAAAACTCCAAGAGACCCAGTACTTC.

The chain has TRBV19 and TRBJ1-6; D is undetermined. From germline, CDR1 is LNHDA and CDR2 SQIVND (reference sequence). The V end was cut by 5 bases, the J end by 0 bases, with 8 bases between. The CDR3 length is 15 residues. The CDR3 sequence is CASSLLSSYNSPLHF. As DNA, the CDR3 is TGTGCCAGTAGTCTACTAAGCTCCTATAATTCACCCCTCCACTTT.

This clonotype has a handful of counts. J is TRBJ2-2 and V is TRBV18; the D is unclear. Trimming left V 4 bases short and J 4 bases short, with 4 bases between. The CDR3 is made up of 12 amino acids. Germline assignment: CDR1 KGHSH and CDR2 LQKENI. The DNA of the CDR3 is TGTGCCAGCTCACGCCTCACCGGGGAGCTGTTTTTT. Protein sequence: CASSRLTGELFF.

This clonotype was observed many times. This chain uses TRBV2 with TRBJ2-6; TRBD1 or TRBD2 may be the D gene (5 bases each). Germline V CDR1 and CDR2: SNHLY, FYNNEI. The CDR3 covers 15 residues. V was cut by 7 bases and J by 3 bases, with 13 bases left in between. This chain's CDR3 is CASTRGAHGANVLTF. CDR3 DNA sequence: TGTGCCAGCACCAGAGGGGCTCATGGGGCCAACGTCCTGACTTTC.

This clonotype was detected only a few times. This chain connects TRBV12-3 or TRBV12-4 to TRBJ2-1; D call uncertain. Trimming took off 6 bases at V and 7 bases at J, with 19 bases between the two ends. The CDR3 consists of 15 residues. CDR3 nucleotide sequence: TGTGCCAGCAGCTTAAGCTATCCCTGGGCGAATGAGCAGTTCTTC. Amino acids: CASSLSYPWANEQFF.

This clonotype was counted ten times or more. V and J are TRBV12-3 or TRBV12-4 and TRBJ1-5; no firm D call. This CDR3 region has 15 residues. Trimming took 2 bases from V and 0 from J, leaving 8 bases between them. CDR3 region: CASSLNSDSNQPQHF. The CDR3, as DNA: TGTGCCAGCAGTTTAAATTCCGATAGCAATCAGCCCCAGCATTTT.

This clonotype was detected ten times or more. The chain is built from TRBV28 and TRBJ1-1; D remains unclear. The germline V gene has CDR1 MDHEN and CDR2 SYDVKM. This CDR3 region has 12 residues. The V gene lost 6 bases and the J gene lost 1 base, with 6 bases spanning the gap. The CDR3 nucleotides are TGTGCCAGCAGGGAATCGAACACTGAAGCTTTCTTT. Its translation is CASRESNTEAFF.

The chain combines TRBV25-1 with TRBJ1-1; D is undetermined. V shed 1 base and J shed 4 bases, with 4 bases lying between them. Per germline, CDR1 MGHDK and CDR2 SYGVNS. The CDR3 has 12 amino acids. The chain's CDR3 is CASSESVTEAFF. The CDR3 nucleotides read TGTGCCAGCAGTGAATCGGTCACTGAAGCTTTCTTT.

In DNA form, the CDR3 reads TGTGCCAGTAGTATCGGACTAGCGTCTGAGCAGTTCTTC. Amino acid sequence: CASSIGLASEQFF. V usage is TRBV19 and J usage is TRBJ2-1, with 9 positions matching TRBD2. V gave up 3 bases and J gave up 9 bases; unmatched junction bases: 3. Germline CDR1 reads LNHDA; CDR2 reads SQIVND (reference sequence). The CDR3 spans 13 residues.

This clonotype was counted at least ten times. Here the CDR3 DNA reads TGTGCCAGCACCCTTGACACGGATCAAGACCACACCTTC. It codes for CASTLDTDQDHTF. The gene calls are TRBV2 and TRBJ1-2; D not certain. The CDR3 sequence is 13 residues long. Looked up from germline, CDR1 is SNHLY and CDR2 is FYNNEI. The V end was cut by 7 bases, the J end by 12 bases, with 21 bases between.

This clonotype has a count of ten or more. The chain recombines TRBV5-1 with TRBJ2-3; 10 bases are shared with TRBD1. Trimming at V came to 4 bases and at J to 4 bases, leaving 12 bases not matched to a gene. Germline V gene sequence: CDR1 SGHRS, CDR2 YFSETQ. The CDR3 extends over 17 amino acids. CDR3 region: CASSLQPGQGKSDTQYF. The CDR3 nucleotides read TGCGCCAGCAGCCTACAACCGGGACAGGGGAAATCAGATACGCAGTATTTT.

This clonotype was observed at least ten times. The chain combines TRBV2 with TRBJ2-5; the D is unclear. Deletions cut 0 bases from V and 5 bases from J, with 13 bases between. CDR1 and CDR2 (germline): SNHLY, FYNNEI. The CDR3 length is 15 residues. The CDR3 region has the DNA TGTGCCAGCAGTGAAGCCGGGCTAGATGGGGAGACCCAGTACTTC. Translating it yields CASSEAGLDGETQYF.

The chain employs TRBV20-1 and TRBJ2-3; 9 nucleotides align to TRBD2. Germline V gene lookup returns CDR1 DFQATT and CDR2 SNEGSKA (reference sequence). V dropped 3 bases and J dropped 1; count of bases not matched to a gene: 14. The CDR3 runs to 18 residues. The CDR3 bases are TGCAGTGCTAGTGGCGGGGGCGGGAGGGCCTATGGCACAGATACGCAGTATTTT. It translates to CSASGGGGRAYGTDTQYF.

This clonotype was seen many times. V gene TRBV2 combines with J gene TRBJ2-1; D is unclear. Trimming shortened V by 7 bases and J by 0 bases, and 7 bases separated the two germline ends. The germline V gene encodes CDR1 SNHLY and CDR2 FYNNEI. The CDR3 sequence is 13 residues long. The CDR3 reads CASIGTSYNEQFF. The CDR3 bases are TGTGCCAGCATCGGCACCTCCTACAATGAGCAGTTCTTC. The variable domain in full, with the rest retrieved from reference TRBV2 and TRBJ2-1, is EPEVTQTPSHQVTQMGQEVILRCVPISNHLYFYWYRQILGQKVEFLVSFYNNEISEKSEIFDDQFSVERPDGSNFTLKIRSTKLEDSAMYFCASIGTSYNEQFFGPGTRLTVL.

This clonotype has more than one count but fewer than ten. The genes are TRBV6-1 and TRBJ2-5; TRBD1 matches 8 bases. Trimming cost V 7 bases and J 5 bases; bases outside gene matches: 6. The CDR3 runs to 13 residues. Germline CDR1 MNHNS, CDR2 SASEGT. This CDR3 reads CASKDRGGETQYF. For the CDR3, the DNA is TGTGCCAGCAAAGACAGGGGCGGTGAGACCCAGTACTTC.

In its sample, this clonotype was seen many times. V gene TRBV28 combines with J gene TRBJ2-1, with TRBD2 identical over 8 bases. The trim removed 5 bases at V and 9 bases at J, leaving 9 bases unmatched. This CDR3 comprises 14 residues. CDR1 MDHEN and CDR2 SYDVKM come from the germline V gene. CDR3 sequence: CASSNSGSGAEQFF. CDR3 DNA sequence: TGTGCCAGCAGTAACAGCGGGAGCGGCGCTGAGCAGTTCTTC.

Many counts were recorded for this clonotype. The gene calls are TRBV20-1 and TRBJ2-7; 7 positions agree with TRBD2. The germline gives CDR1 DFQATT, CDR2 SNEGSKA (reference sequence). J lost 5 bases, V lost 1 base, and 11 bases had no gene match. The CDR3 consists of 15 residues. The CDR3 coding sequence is TGCAGTGCTAGAGGGAATGTACGGGGAGGGAACGAGCAGTACTTC. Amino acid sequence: CSARGNVRGGNEQYF.

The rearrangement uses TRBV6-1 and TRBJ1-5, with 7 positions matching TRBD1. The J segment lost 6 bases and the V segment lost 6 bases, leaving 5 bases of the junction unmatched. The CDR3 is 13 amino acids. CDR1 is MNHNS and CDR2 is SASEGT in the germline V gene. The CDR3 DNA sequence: TGTGCCAGCAGGGCAGGGGGAAGTCAGCCCCAGCATTTT. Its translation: CASRAGGSQPQHF.

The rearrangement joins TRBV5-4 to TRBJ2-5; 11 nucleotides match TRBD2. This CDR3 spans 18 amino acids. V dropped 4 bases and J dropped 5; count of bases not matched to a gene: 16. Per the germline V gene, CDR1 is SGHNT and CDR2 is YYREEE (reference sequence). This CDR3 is CASSLIAGGLPGVETQYF. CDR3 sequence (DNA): TGTGCCAGCAGCCTCATAGCGGGAGGGCTCCCAGGCGTGGAGACCCAGTACTTC.

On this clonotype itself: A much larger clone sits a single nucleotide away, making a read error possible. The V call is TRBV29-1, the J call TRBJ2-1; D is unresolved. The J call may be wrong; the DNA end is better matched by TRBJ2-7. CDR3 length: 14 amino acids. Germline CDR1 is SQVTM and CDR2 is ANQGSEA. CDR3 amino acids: CSVRSGSSYNEQYF. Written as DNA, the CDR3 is TGCAGCGTACGAAGTGGTAGCAGCTACAATGAGCAGTACTTC.

The CDR3 DNA reads as TGTGCCAGCAGGGACTTACAGAAAATTCTAGAGACCCAGTACTTC. This codes for CASRDLQKILETQYF. The V call is TRBV6-1, the J call TRBJ2-5; maybe TRBD2 (5 bases). Deletions cut 6 bases from V and 4 bases from J, with 18 bases between. CDR1 and CDR2 (germline): MNHNS, SASEGT. The CDR3 covers 15 residues.